Each of the 5 T cell receptor beta chains below was sequenced from the same sample in a study of shared clonotypes between healthy human individuals. TCRdb keeps only in-frame clones here, not all; method: immunoSEQ multiplex PCR. This sample has fewer than 400,000 clones, with under 80% found just once. The sequenced sample consisted of memory CD4+ T cells sorted from blood. The subset is: CD45RA-negative fraction. Every receptor here comes from a man aged 25-45 years in good health.

This clone was found many times. The chain is built from TRBV18 and TRBJ2-7, with 8 bases matching TRBD2. Germline V gene lookup returns CDR1 KGHSH and CDR2 LQKENI. The CDR3 covers 14 residues. The V and J ends lost 6 bases and 2 bases, in that order; junction bases with no gene match: 6. Here the CDR3 reads CASSRGALTYEQYF. The CDR3 DNA is TGTGCCAGCTCGCGGGGGGCACTAACCTACGAGCAGTACTTC.

The CDR3 reads CASSSGIGEQYF. DNA of the CDR3: TGTGCCAGCTCATCAGGAATTGGCGAGCAGTACTTC. The gene calls are TRBV18 and TRBJ2-7, with unresolved D. CDR3 size: 12 residues. Trimming took 5 bases from V and 6 from J, leaving 11 bases between them. CDR1 is KGHSH and CDR2 is LQKENI in the germline V gene.

The genes are TRBV6-4 and TRBJ2-3, with D perhaps TRBD2 (7 bases). Germline CDR1 MRHNA, CDR2 SNTAGT. V was cut by 3 bases and J by 5 bases, with 12 bases left in between. There are 14 residues in the CDR3. CDR3 protein: CASSEGGGEDTQYF. The CDR3 DNA reads as TGTGCCAGCAGTGAAGGGGGGGGCGAAGATACGCAGTATTTT.

The chain combines TRBV5-6 with TRBJ2-5; a possible D gene is TRBD1 (5 bases). Germline CDR1 and CDR2: SGHDT and YYEEEE. CDR3 length: 14 residues. V dropped 4 bases and J dropped 1 base, with 11 bases sitting between them. In DNA form, the CDR3 reads TGTGCCAGCAGCATCGAACAGGTCCAAGAGACCCAGTACTTC. This translates into CASSIEQVQETQYF.

In this sample, this clone turned up once. The chain carries TRBV7-2 and TRBJ2-5; 8 nucleotides agree with TRBD2. Germline V gene data show CDR1 as SGHTA and CDR2 as FQGNSA. This CDR3 has 15 residues. The V segment lost 1 base and the J segment 4 bases; nucleotides outside the gene matches: 5. DNA for the CDR3: TGTGCCAGCAGCTTAGGAGGTGCGGGAGGAGAGACCCAGTACTTC. This encodes CASSLGGAGGETQYF.